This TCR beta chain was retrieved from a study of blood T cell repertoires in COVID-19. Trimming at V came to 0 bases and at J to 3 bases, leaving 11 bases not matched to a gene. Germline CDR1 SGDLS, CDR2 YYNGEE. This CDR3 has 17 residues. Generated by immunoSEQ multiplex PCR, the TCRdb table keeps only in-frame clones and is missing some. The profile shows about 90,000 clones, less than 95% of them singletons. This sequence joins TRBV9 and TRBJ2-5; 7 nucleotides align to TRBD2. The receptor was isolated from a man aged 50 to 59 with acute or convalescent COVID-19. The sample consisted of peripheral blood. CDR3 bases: TGTGCCAGCAGCGTAGCAGAACTAGCGTGGGGGAAAGAGACCCAGTACTTC. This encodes CASSVAELAWGKETQYF.